These 19 T cell receptor beta chains originate from one sample sequenced in a study of shared clonotypes between healthy human individuals. Repertoires were generated with immunoSEQ multiplex PCR, while TCRdb's copy carries only in-frame clones and drops some. This sample has around 1.1 million clones; approximately 75% occur once, and the top ten carry 0.85% to 1%. Sequencing was performed on memory CD4+ T cells from PBMCs. As to subset: CD45RA-negative fraction. The receptor set was obtained from a man aged 18 to 30 in good health. Some clones in this sample may be carry-over from other donors' samples.

This chain uses TRBV27 with TRBJ1-5; a possible D gene is TRBD1 (6 bases). Deletions cut 3 bases from V and 6 bases from J, with 15 bases between. CDR1 MNHEY and CDR2 SMNVEV come from the germline V gene (reference sequence). This CDR3 region has 15 residues. CDR3 amino acids: CASSLSRGGGQPQHF. CDR3 bases: TGTGCCAGCAGTTTGTCCAGGGGTGGGGGTCAGCCCCAGCATTTT.

This clone was observed a few times. This chain's CDR3 is CASSARDGYHQPQHF. The CDR3, as DNA: TGTGCCAGCAGCGCGAGGGACGGTTATCATCAGCCCCAGCATTTT. The chain is built from TRBV9 and TRBJ1-5; possible D gene TRBD1, 5 bases. V was shortened by 3 bases and J by 5 bases, with 15 bases between the two germline ends. This CDR3 contains 15 residues. Per the germline V gene, CDR1 is SGDLS and CDR2 is YYNGEE.

The chain couples TRBV6-1 to TRBJ2-7; no clear D gene. CDR1 and CDR2 (germline): MNHNS, SASEGT. There are 16 residues in the CDR3. V was trimmed by 2 bases and J by 2 bases, leaving 16 bases between them. This chain's CDR3 is CASSEHRVLLTYEQYF. In nucleotides, the CDR3 is TGTGCCAGCAGTGAACACCGGGTCCTACTAACCTACGAGCAGTACTTC.

This clone has only one observation. This chain joins TRBV10-3 and TRBJ2-1; TRBD2 aligns across 13 bases. CDR1 is ENHRY, CDR2 SYGVKD, per germline. This CDR3 region has 17 residues. V was pared by 2 bases and J by 6 bases, with 7 bases of the junction left unmatched. The CDR3 coding sequence is TGTGCCATCAGTGAGGCGAAACTAGCGGGAGGGGGCAATGAGCAGTTCTTC. Encoded protein: CAISEAKLAGGGNEQFF.

This chain connects TRBV28 to TRBJ2-2; D not certain. This CDR3 has 19 amino acids. Per the germline V gene, CDR1 is MDHEN and CDR2 is SYDVKM. V dropped 6 bases and J dropped 0 bases, with 23 bases sitting between them. The CDR3 sequence is CASRPFEAITFANTGELFF. CDR3 bases: TGTGCCAGCAGGCCATTCGAGGCCATAACGTTCGCGAACACCGGGGAGCTGTTTTTT.

This chain joins TRBV7-2 and TRBJ1-1; D unresolved. In germline, CDR1 is SGHTA, CDR2 FQGNSA. V gave up 5 bases and J gave up 5 bases, with 12 bases separating them. The CDR3 covers 13 residues. The CDR3 loop is CASSPETRTEAFF. CDR3 DNA sequence: TGTGCCAGCAGCCCCGAGACGAGAACTGAAGCTTTCTTT.

About this clone: Other DNA sequences of this sample code for an identical CDR3. The chain has TRBV7-9 and TRBJ1-1, with a possible D match to TRBD1 (5 bases). Germline V gene lookup returns CDR1 SEHNR and CDR2 FQNEAQ (reference sequence). V dropped 5 bases and J dropped 1 base, with 8 bases sitting between them. CDR3 length equals 13 residues. The CDR3 is CASSPTENTEAFF. The CDR3 coding sequence is TGTGCCAGCAGCCCGACAGAGAACACTGAAGCTTTCTTT.

The rearrangement uses TRBV5-6 and TRBJ2-6; TRBD1 is a possible D gene (6 bases). Germline loops: CDR1 SGHDT, CDR2 YYEEEE. The CDR3 covers 15 residues. Trimming removed 4 bases from V and 0 bases from J, with 8 bases in between. The CDR3: CASSTGLSGANVLTF. In DNA form, the CDR3 reads TGTGCCAGCAGCACAGGGCTCTCTGGGGCCAACGTCCTGACTTTC.

The rearrangement uses TRBV18 and TRBJ2-7; a weak D match, TRBD2 (6 bases). Germline V CDR1 and CDR2: KGHSH, LQKENI. V was clipped by 5 bases and J by 3 bases, with 11 bases between them. The CDR3 runs 13 residues. CDR3 protein: CASSGGLRYEQYF. The CDR3 DNA sequence: TGTGCCAGCTCAGGGGGACTGCGCTACGAGCAGTACTTC.

This clone has more than one count but fewer than ten. The chain has TRBV6-5 and TRBJ2-1; no clear D. Germline V gene lookup returns CDR1 MNHEY and CDR2 SVGAGI. The CDR3 totals 15 residues. Trimming took off 9 bases at V and 1 base at J, with 16 bases between the two ends. The CDR3 sequence: CARYSPVLSYNEQFF. The CDR3 bases are TGTGCCAGATACTCACCGGTCCTATCCTACAATGAGCAGTTCTTC.

The rearrangement links TRBV28 to TRBJ1-5; a possible D gene is TRBD1 (5 bases). This CDR3 comprises 16 residues. Trimming removed 6 bases from V and 6 bases from J, with 21 bases in between. Germline lookup yields CDR1 MDHEN and CDR2 SYDVKM. CDR3 in DNA: TGTGCCAGCAGCCCCGATTTGGGAGGGGCAGGTCAGCCCCAGCATTTT. Its protein is CASSPDLGGAGQPQHF.

In this sample, this clone turned up once. The V gene is TRBV30, the J gene TRBJ2-1, with 8 bases lining up with TRBD2. CDR1 GTSNPN and CDR2 SVGIG come from the germline V gene (reference sequence). This CDR3 spans 16 amino acids. CDR3: CASISGSLASYNEQFF. For the CDR3, the DNA is TGTGCGAGCATAAGCGGGAGCCTCGCGTCCTACAATGAGCAGTTCTTC.

The chain uses TRBV7-2 and TRBJ1-1; TRBD1 might be the D (5 bases). Germline CDR1 and CDR2: SGHTA and FQGNSA. V lost 2 bases and J 5 bases, leaving 6 bases between the germline ends. This CDR3 contains 12 residues. The CDR3 DNA reads TGTGCCAGCAGCTTACCAGGGACTGAAGCTTTCTTT. This codes for CASSLPGTEAFF.

V and J are TRBV15 and TRBJ1-1; D may be TRBD1 (6 bases). This CDR3 contains 18 residues. CDR1 and CDR2 (germline): LNHNV, YYDKDF (reference sequence). The germline V and J ends were trimmed by 0 bases and 2 bases, with 19 bases remaining between them. CDR3 DNA sequence: TGTGCCACCAGCAGAGATCGGGGGGCCGGGACGGTTAACACTGAAGCTTTCTTT. It encodes CATSRDRGAGTVNTEAFF.

V and J are TRBV28 and TRBJ1-2, with 7 bases aligning to TRBD1. CDR3 length: 15 amino acids. J gave up 8 bases and V 6 bases, and 15 bases lay outside the gene matches. Germline CDR1 reads MDHEN; CDR2 reads SYDVKM. The CDR3 DNA reads TGTGCCAGCAGGCCAGGACAGGTTTCACGGGGAGGCTACACCTTC. Translating it yields CASRPGQVSRGGYTF.

The J gene is TRBJ2-5, the V gene TRBV2; 8 bases align to TRBD2. The CDR3 length is 13 residues. The junction had 6 bases not matched to a gene; V was cut back by 7 bases and J by 5 bases. Germline values: CDR1 SNHLY, CDR2 FYNNEI. As DNA, the CDR3 is TGTGCCAGCACCGGAGCGGGAGCGGAGACCCAGTACTTC. Its protein product is CASTGAGAETQYF.

The chain carries TRBV7-2 and TRBJ1-3; no firm D call. The ends were cut back, 0 bases at V and 5 bases at J, with 17 bases in the middle. CDR3 size: 17 residues. Germline V gene lookup returns CDR1 SGHTA and CDR2 FQGNSA. CDR3 in amino acids: CASSLARSGGSRNTIYF. DNA for the CDR3: TGTGCCAGCAGCTTAGCGAGATCCGGCGGAAGTAGAAACACCATATATTTT.

The chain links TRBV28 to TRBJ2-1; 8 bases match TRBD2. Looked up from germline, CDR1 is MDHEN and CDR2 is SYDVKM. This CDR3 is built from 16 residues. V shed 7 bases and J 0 bases; nucleotides not matched to a gene: 8. In DNA form, the CDR3 reads TGTGCCAGCACCGAAGCGGGAGCAGGCTCCTACAATGAGCAGTTCTTC. Its translation: CASTEAGAGSYNEQFF.

To note about this clone: One end of the junction does not line up with germline, which may come from a read error. The rearrangement joins TRBV5-5 to TRBJ2-7, with 10 bases aligning to TRBD1. The CDR3 runs 14 residues. Germline V gives CDR1 SGHKS, CDR2 YYEKEE (reference sequence). In DNA form, the CDR3 reads TGTGCCAGCAGCTCGGTGGGGACAGGGGAGTTTGGTAACTTC. This translates into CASSSVGTGEFGNF.